One sample yielded the 13 T cell receptor beta chains listed below, sequenced in a study of cytotoxic CD8 clonotypes in ibrutinib-treated CLL. Generated by immunoSEQ multiplex PCR, the TCRdb table keeps only in-frame clones and is missing some. The table lists 43,000 or so clones, 60% to 70% of them singletons. Source: PBMCs, taken after 24 months of ibrutinib treatment. These TCRs come from a human donor with chronic lymphocytic leukemia.

V usage is TRBV7-9 and J usage is TRBJ1-1; maybe TRBD1 (6 bases). V gave up 4 bases and J gave up 4 bases, with 10 bases separating them. CDR1 is SEHNR, CDR2 FQNEAQ, per germline (reference sequence). The CDR3 loop spans 13 amino acids. The CDR3 nucleotides are TGTGCCAGCAGCTCACAGGGTGCCACTGAAGCTTTCTTT. Protein product: CASSSQGATEAFF.

The V gene is TRBV30, the J gene TRBJ1-4; possible D gene TRBD1, 6 bases. V lost 0 bases, J lost 8 bases, and 10 bases lay in between. The CDR3 is made up of 13 amino acids. From germline, CDR1 is GTSNPN and CDR2 SVGIG (reference sequence). CDR3 protein: CAWSVRGGEKLFF. For the CDR3, the DNA is TGTGCCTGGAGTGTGAGAGGGGGGGAAAAACTGTTTTTT.

This clone is a singleton in its sample. The rearrangement joins TRBV6-1 to TRBJ1-5; no firm D call. The V end lost 4 bases, the J end lost 15 bases, and 19 bases lay between the germline ends. Germline values: CDR1 MNHNS, CDR2 SASEGT. CDR3 size: 13 residues. The CDR3 region has the DNA TGTGCCAGCAGTGGTGGAGTCAACAGCGGCCGGCATTTT. Translated: CASSGGVNSGRHF.

This clone has only a few counts. The chain combines TRBV5-1 with TRBJ2-3; 11 nucleotides match TRBD2. Looked up from germline, CDR1 is SGHRS and CDR2 is YFSETQ. V gave up 2 bases and J gave up 2 bases; unmatched junction bases: 7. The CDR3 has 17 residues. CDR3 amino acids: CASSFTSGSSYTDTQYF. The CDR3 nucleotides read TGCGCCAGCAGCTTTACTAGCGGGAGCTCCTACACAGATACGCAGTATTTT.

V is TRBV27 and J is TRBJ1-1; 10 bases agree with TRBD1. Germline V gives CDR1 MNHEY, CDR2 SMNVEV (reference sequence). V lost 7 bases, J lost 1 base, and 6 bases stayed unmatched. The CDR3 runs to 15 residues. CDR3 loop: CASNQRTGGNTEAFF. The CDR3 nucleotides are TGTGCCAGCAACCAAAGGACAGGGGGGAACACTGAAGCTTTCTTT.

This CDR3 is CASSLEPFYEQYF. The CDR3 DNA sequence: TGTGCCAGCAGCTTGGAACCCTTCTACGAGCAGTACTTC. This sequence joins TRBV5-4 and TRBJ2-7, with no clear D. The CDR3 extends over 13 amino acids. Germline V lookup: CDR1 SGHNT, CDR2 YYREEE (reference sequence). With 0 bases removed from V and 3 bases from J, the gap between germline ends came to 7 bases.

A word on this clone: The sample holds other DNA sequences that translate to the same CDR3. The J gene is TRBJ2-2, the V gene TRBV5-1; D gene ambiguous. Germline values: CDR1 SGHRS, CDR2 YFSETQ. V was clipped by 1 base and J by 1 base, with 2 bases between them. The CDR3 is made up of 13 amino acids. Written as DNA, the CDR3 is TGCGCCAGCAGCTTGATGAACACCGGGGAGCTGTTTTTT. It encodes CASSLMNTGELFF. Filled out from reference TRBV5-1 and TRBJ2-2, the complete variable domain reads KAGVTQTPRYLIKTRGQQVTLSCSPISGHRSVSWYQQTPGQGLQFLFEYFSETQRNKGNFPGRFSGRQFSNSRSEMNVSTLELGDSALYLCASSLMNTGELFFGEGSRLTVL.

This chain joins TRBV6-6 and TRBJ2-7; 7 bases fit TRBD2. Looked up from germline, CDR1 is MNHNY and CDR2 is SVGAGI (reference sequence). Trimming removed 6 bases from V and 0 bases from J; junction bases left unmatched: 2. The CDR3 is 13 residues long. The CDR3 nucleotides are TGTGCCAGCAGCCCGGGGGGCTCCTACGAGCAGTACTTC. Its protein product is CASSPGGSYEQYF.

The genes are TRBV9 and TRBJ2-1, with 10 bases aligning to TRBD2. Trimming took 0 bases from V and 4 from J; bases not matched to a gene: 10. Germline CDR1 SGDLS, CDR2 YYNGEE. CDR3 size: 18 residues. CDR3 amino acids: CASSVDPSGSVRYNEQFF. In DNA, the CDR3 is TGTGCCAGCAGCGTAGACCCTAGCGGGAGCGTGAGATACAATGAGCAGTTCTTC.

This chain links TRBV7-9 with TRBJ2-1, with 10 positions matching TRBD1. The CDR3 is made up of 15 amino acids. The V gene end was trimmed by 1 base and the J gene end by 4 bases; junction bases not matched to a gene: 1. Germline CDR1 SEHNR, CDR2 FQNEAQ (reference sequence). The CDR3 sequence is CASSLGGQGYNEQFF. For the CDR3, the DNA is TGTGCCAGCAGCTTAGGGGGACAGGGGTACAATGAGCAGTTCTTC.

J is TRBJ2-4 and V is TRBV30; 7 bases are shared with TRBD2. V lost 0 bases to trimming and J lost 7 bases; unmatched junction nucleotides: 9. Germline values: CDR1 GTSNPN, CDR2 SVGIG (reference sequence). CDR3 length: 15 amino acids. In DNA form, the CDR3 reads TGTGCCTGGAGTGTATGGGCGGGGGTCGAGAACATTCAGTACTTC. Amino acids: CAWSVWAGVENIQYF.

The chain has TRBV28 and TRBJ2-1, with 9 positions matching TRBD2. CDR1 MDHEN and CDR2 SYDVKM come from the germline V gene. V lost 3 bases and J lost 4; bases outside the gene matches: 7. The CDR3 is 16 amino acids. The DNA of the CDR3 is TGTGCCAGCAGTTTTTTAGCGGGAGAGAAGTACAATGAGCAGTTCTTC. Its protein product is CASSFLAGEKYNEQFF.

The gene calls are TRBV10-3 and TRBJ1-5; 7 positions match TRBD1. The ends lost 0 bases at V and 1 base at J; junction bases unmatched: 3. CDR3 length equals 16 residues. Germline CDR1 reads ENHRY; CDR2 reads SYGVKD. The CDR3 nucleotides are TGTGCCATCAGTGAGTCGTACAGGGGAAGCAATCAGCCCCAGCATTTT. It encodes CAISESYRGSNQPQHF.